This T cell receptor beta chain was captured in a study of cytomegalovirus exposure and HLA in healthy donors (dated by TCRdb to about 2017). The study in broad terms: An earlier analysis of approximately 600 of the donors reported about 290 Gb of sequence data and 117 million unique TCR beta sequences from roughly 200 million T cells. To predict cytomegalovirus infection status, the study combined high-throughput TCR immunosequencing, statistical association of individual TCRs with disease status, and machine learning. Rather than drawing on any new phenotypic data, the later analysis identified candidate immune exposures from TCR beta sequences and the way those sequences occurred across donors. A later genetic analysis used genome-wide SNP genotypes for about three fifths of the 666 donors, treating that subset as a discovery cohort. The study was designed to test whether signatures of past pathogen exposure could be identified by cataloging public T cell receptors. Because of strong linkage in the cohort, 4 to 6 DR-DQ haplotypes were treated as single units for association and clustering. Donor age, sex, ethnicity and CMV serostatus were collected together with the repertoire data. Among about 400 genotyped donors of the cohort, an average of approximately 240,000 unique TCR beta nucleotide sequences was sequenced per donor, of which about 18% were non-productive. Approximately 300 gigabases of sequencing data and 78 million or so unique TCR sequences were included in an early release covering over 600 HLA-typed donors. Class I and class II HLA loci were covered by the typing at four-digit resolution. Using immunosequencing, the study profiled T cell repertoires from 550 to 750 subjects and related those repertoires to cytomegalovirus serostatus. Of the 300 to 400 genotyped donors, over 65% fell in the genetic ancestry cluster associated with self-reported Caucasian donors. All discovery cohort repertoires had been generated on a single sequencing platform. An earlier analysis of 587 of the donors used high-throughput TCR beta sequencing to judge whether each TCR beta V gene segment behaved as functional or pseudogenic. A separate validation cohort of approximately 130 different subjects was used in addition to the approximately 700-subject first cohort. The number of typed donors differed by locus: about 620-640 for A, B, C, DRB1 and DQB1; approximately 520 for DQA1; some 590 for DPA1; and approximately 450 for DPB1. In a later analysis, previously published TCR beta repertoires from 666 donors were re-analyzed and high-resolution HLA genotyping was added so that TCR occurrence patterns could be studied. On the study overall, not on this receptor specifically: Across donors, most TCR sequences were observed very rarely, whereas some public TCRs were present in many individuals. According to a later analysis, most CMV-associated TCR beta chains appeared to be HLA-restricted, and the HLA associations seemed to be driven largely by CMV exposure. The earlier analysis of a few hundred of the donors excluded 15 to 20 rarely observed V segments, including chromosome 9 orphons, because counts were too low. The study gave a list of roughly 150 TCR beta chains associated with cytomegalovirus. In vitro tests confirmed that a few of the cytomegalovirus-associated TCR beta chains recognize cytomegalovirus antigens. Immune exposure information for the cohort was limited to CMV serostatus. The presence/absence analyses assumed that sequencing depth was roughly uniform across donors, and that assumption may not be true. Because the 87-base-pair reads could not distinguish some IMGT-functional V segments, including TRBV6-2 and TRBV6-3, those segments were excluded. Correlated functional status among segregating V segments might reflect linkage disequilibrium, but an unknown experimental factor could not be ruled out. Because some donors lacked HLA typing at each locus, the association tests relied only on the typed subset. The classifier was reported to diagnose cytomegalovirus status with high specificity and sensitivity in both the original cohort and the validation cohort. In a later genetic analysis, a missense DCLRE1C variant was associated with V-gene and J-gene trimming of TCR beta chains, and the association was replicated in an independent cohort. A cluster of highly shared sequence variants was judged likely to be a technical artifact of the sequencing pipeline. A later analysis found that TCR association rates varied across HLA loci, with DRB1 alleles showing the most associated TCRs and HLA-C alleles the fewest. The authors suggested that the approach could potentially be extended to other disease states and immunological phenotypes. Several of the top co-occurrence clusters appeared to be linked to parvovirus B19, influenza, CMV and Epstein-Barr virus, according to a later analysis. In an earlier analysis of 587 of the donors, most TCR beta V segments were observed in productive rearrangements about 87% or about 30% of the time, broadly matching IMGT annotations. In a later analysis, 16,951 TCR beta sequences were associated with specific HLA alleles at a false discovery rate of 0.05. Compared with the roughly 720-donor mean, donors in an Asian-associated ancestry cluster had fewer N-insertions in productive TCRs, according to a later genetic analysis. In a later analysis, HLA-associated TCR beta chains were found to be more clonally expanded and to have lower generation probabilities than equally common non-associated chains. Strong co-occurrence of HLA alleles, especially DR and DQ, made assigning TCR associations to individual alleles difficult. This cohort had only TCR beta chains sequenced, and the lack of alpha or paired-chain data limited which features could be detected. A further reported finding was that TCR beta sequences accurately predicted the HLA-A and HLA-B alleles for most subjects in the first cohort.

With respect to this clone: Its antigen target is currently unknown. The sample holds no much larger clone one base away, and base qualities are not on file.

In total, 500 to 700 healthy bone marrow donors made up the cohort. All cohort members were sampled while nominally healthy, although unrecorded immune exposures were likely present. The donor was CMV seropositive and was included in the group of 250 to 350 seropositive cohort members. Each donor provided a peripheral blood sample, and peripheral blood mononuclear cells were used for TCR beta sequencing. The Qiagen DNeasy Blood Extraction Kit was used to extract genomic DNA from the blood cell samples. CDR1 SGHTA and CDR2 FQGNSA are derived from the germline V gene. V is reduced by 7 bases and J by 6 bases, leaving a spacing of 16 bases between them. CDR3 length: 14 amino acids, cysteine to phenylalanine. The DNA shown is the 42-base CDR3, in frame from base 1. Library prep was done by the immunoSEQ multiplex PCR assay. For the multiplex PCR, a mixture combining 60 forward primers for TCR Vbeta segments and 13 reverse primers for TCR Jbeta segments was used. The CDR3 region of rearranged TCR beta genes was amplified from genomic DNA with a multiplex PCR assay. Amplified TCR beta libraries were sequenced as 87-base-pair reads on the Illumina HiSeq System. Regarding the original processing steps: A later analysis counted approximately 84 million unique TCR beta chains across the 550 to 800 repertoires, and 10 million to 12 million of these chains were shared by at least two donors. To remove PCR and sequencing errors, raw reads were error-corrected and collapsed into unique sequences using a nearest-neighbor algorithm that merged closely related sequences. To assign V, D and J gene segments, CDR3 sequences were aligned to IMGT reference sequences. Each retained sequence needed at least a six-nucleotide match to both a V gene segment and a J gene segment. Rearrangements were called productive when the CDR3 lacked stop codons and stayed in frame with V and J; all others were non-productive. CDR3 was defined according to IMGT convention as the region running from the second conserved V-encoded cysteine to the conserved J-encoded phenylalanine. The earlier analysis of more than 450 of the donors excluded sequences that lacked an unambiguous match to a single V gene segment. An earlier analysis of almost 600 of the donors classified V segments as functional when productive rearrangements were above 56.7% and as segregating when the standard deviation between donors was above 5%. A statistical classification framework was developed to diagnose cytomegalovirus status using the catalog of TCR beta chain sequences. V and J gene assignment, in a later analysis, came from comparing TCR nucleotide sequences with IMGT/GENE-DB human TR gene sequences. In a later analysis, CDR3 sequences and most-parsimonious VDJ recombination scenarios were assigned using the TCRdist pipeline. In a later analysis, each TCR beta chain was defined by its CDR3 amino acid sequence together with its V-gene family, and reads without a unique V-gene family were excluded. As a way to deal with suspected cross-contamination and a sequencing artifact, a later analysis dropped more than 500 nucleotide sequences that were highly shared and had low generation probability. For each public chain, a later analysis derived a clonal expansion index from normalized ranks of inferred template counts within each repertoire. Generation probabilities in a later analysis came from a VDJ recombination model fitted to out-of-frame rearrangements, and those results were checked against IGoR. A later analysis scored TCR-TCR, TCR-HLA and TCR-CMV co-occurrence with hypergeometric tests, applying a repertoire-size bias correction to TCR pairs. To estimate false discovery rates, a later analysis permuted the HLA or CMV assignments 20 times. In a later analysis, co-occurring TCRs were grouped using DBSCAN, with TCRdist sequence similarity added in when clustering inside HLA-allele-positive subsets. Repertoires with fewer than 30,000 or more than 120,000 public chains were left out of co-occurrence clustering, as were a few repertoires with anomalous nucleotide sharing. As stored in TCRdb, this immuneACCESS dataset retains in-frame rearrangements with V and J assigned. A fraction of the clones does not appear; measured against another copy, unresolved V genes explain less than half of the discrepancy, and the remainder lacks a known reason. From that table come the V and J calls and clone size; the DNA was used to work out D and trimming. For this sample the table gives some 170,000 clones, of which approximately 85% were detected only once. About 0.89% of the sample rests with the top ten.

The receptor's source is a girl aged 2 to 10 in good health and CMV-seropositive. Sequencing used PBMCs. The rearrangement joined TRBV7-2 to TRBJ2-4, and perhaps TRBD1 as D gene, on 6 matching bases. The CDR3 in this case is CASTLTGPGNIQYF. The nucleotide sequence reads TGTGCCAGCACCCTTACAGGGCCTGGAAACATTCAGTACTTC.